The 10 T cell receptor beta chains below were found in one sample sequenced in a study of identical twins. TCRdb fed the 5' RACE reads into MiXCR, producing one record per CDR3 protein. The table has 570,000 or so distinct CDR3 sequences, roughly 9.9% seen once. This sample also appeared in a second study, on yellow fever vaccine responses in identical twins.

Source material: PBMCs. These receptor sequences come from a young woman in good health.

The chain is built from TRBV2 and TRBJ2-7; D unresolved. Germline loops: CDR1 SNHLY, CDR2 FYNNEI. Trimming stripped 6 bases from V and 5 bases from J, with 8 bases between. This CDR3 has 11 residues. This CDR3 reads CASSRVNEQYF. In DNA, the CDR3 is TGTGCCAGCAGCCGCGTGAACGAGCAGTACTTC.

The table lists this clonotype with many counts. The V call is TRBV9, the J call TRBJ2-3; the match to TRBD2 covers 16 bases. Germline-derived CDR1 and CDR2 are SGDLS and YYNGEE. There are 16 residues in the CDR3. V shed 4 bases and J 7 bases; nucleotides not matched to a gene: 6. DNA for the CDR3: TGTGCCAGCAGCCGTGGGACTAGCGGGGGGGCAAATACGCAGTATTTT. Protein sequence: CASSRGTSGGANTQYF. Full variable domain (missing parts from reference TRBV9 and TRBJ2-3): DSGVTQTPKHLITATGQRVTLRCSPRSGDLSVYWYQQSLDQGLQFLIQYYNGEERAKGNILERFSAQQFPDLHSELNLSSLELGDSALYFCASSRGTSGGANTQYFGPGTRLTVL.

J is TRBJ1-5 and V is TRBV7-2; no clear D gene. Germline loops: CDR1 SGHTA, CDR2 FQGNSA. With 3 bases removed from V and 0 bases from J, the gap between germline ends came to 9 bases. The CDR3 length is 15 residues. The DNA for the CDR3 is TGTGCCAGCAGCTTTAAGGGCCTTAGCAATCAGCCCCAGCATTTT. Translated, it gives CASSFKGLSNQPQHF.

This clonotype has at least ten counts. The chain couples TRBV6-1 to TRBJ2-2; maybe TRBD1 (6 bases). The germline CDR1 and CDR2 sequences are MNHNS and SASEGT. The CDR3 is 16 residues long. Trimming left V 6 bases short and J 3 bases short, with 17 bases between. The CDR3 region has the DNA TGTGCCAGCAGGAGAAGACAGGACTCTCACACCGGGGAGCTGTTTTTT. Protein product: CASRRRQDSHTGELFF.

This clonotype was counted ten times or more. The J gene is TRBJ1-1, the V gene TRBV6-5, with D unresolved. The CDR3 is 15 amino acids. Trimming removed 1 base from V and 2 bases from J, with 11 bases in between. Germline V gives CDR1 MNHEY, CDR2 SVGAGI. Here the CDR3 DNA reads TGTGCCAGCAGTTACTTACCGGGCTACAACACTGAAGCTTTCTTT. Its translation: CASSYLPGYNTEAFF.

This clonotype has ten or more counts. The CDR3 bases are TGCAGTGCTTTTTCACTAGCGGGAGTTGGTTTTTCCTACGAGCAGTACTTC. Protein product: CSAFSLAGVGFSYEQYF. The chain is built from TRBV20-1 and TRBJ2-7, with 11 bases aligning to TRBD2. The germline V gene has CDR1 DFQATT and CDR2 SNEGSKA (reference sequence). The CDR3 spans 17 residues. Trimming took 5 bases from V and 1 from J; bases not matched to a gene: 13.

This clonotype was seen repeatedly, ten times or more. The chain joins TRBV7-3 to TRBJ1-1, with D possibly matching TRBD1 (5 bases). Trimming cost V 5 bases and J 1 base, with 11 bases left between them. Germline CDR1 SGHTA, CDR2 FQGTGA. CDR3 size: 14 residues. The CDR3 DNA reads TGTGCCAGCAGCAAAGGGGCAGGGAACACTGAAGCTTTCTTT. Encoded protein: CASSKGAGNTEAFF.

This clonotype was seen a handful of times. As DNA, the CDR3 is TGCAGCGCGGAACGGTTAGCGAACACCGGGGAGCTGTTTTTT. This sequence encodes CSAERLANTGELFF. The rearrangement uses TRBV29-1 and TRBJ2-2, with D uncertain. The CDR3 spans 14 residues. Trimming shortened V by 7 bases and J by 0 bases, and 12 bases separated the two germline ends. Germline lookup yields CDR1 SQVTM and CDR2 ANQGSEA.

This clonotype was observed many times. CDR3 sequence: CASSESVPVPYEQYF. CDR3 DNA sequence: TGTGCCAGCAGTGAATCGGTCCCGGTCCCCTACGAGCAGTACTTC. The rearrangement links TRBV25-1 to TRBJ2-7; D remains unclear. Germline V gives CDR1 MGHDK, CDR2 SYGVNS. V was cut by 1 base and J by 2 bases, with 12 bases left in between. The length of the CDR3 is 15 residues.

This clonotype occurred many times. V gene TRBV5-1 combines with J gene TRBJ2-7; tentatively, D is TRBD1 (5 bases). Germline CDR1 SGHRS, CDR2 YFSETQ. The V gene lost 0 bases and the J gene lost 3 bases, with 7 bases spanning the gap. The CDR3 covers 13 residues. The CDR3 DNA reads as TGCGCCAGCAGCTTGGCAACAGGCTACGAGCAGTACTTC. It encodes CASSLATGYEQYF.